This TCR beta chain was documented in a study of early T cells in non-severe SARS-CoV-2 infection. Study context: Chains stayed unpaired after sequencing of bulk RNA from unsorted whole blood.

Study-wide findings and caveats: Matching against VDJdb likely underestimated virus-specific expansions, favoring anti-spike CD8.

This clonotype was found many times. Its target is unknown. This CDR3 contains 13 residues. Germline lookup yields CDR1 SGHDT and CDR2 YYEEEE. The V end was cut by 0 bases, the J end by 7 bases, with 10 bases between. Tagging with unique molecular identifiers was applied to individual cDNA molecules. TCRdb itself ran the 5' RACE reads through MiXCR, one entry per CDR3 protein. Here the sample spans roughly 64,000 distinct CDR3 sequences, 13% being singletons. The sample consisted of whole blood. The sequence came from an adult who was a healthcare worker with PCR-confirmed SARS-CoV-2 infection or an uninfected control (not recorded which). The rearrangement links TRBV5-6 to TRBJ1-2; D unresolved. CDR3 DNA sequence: TGTGCCAGCAGCTTGGGGGCGTCTTTTGGCTACACCTTC. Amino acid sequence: CASSLGASFGYTF.